The subject of this entry is one TCR beta chain. Its antigen has not been determined. No qualities accompany the bases; no much larger clone lies one base away. This entry comes from a study of cytomegalovirus exposure and HLA in healthy donors (dated by TCRdb to between 2016 and 2019). About the investigation overall: An earlier analysis of roughly 610 of the donors reported under 300 Gb of sequence data and 90 million to 120 million unique TCR beta sequences obtained from about 179 million T cells. An early release that covered fewer than 800 HLA-typed donors contained 250 to 350 gigabases of sequencing data and approximately 85 million unique TCR sequences. Of the 350 to 400 genotyped donors, over 70% fell in the genetic ancestry cluster associated with self-reported Caucasian donors. The study aimed to test whether cataloging public T cell receptors could reveal signatures of past pathogen exposure. The study used immunosequencing to profile the T cell repertoires of approximately 690 subjects and linked those repertoires to cytomegalovirus serostatus. Along with the approximately 700-subject first cohort, a separate validation cohort of 120 different subjects was used. To predict cytomegalovirus infection status, the study brought together high-throughput TCR immunosequencing, statistical association of individual TCRs with disease status, and machine learning. A later analysis re-analyzed previously published TCR beta repertoires from roughly 690 donors and added high-resolution HLA genotyping to study TCR occurrence patterns. In the later analysis, no new phenotypic data were used to find candidate immune exposures; instead, reliance was placed on TCR beta sequences and their occurrence across donors. To decide whether each TCR beta V gene segment behaved as functional or pseudogenic, an earlier analysis of over 500 of the donors relied on high-throughput TCR beta sequencing. Donor age, sex, ethnicity and CMV serostatus were compiled together with the repertoire data. Genome-wide SNP genotypes for about 65% of the roughly 670 donors were used in a later genetic analysis, which treated that subset as a discovery cohort. All discovery cohort repertoires had been generated using a single sequencing platform. HLA typing covered class I and class II loci at four-digit resolution. The number of typed donors differed by locus: about 629-630 for A, B, C, DRB1 and DQB1; some 500 for DQA1; some 590 for DPA1; and about 450 for DPB1. Four to six DR-DQ haplotypes were handled as single units for association and clustering, since linkage in the cohort was strong. Among some 410 genotyped donors of the cohort, an average of roughly 230,000 unique TCR beta nucleotide sequences was sequenced per donor, of which about 19% were non-productive. Study-wide findings and limitations: Some 15 rarely observed V segments, including chromosome 9 orphons, were excluded from the earlier analysis of approximately 500 of the donors because counts were too low. Most TCR sequences were observed very rarely across donors, whereas some public TCRs were present in many individuals. In a later genetic analysis, a missense DCLRE1C variant was associated with V-gene and J-gene trimming of TCR beta chains, and the association was replicated in an independent cohort. Correlated functional status among segregating V segments might reflect linkage disequilibrium, but an unknown experimental factor could not be ruled out. A further reported finding was that TCR beta sequences accurately predicted the HLA-A and HLA-B alleles for most subjects in the first cohort. Three of the identified cytomegalovirus-associated TCR beta chains were confirmed in vitro to be specific for cytomegalovirus antigens. According to the authors, the approach could potentially be generalized to other disease states and immunological phenotypes. A later analysis found that TCR association rates varied across HLA loci, with DRB1 alleles showing the most associated TCRs and HLA-C alleles the fewest. Roughly uniform sequencing depth across donors was assumed in presence/absence analyses, although this assumption may not hold. According to a later analysis, most CMV-associated TCR beta chains appeared to be HLA-restricted, and the HLA associations seemed to be driven largely by CMV exposure. According to a later analysis, parvovirus B19, influenza, CMV and Epstein-Barr virus appeared linked to several top co-occurrence clusters. Some IMGT-functional V segments, including TRBV6-2 and TRBV6-3, could not be distinguished by the 87-base-pair reads and were therefore excluded. Compared with equally common non-associated chains, HLA-associated TCR beta chains in a later analysis were more clonally expanded and had lower generation probabilities. Only TCR beta chains were sequenced in this cohort, and the absence of alpha or paired-chain data limited detectable features. An earlier analysis of approximately 500 of the donors showed that most TCR beta V segments appeared in productive rearrangements either about 87% or about 30% of the time, which broadly matched IMGT annotations. The study listed 170 or so TCR beta chains as associated with cytomegalovirus. A later analysis associated approximately 17,000 TCR beta sequences with specific HLA alleles at a false discovery rate of 0.05. Because HLA typing was missing for some donors at each locus, association tests included only the typed subset. When HLA alleles, especially DR and DQ, strongly co-occurred, attributing TCR associations to individual alleles was difficult. Cytomegalovirus status was reported to be diagnosed by the classifier with high specificity and sensitivity in both the original and validation cohorts. A cluster of highly shared sequence variants was judged likely to represent a technical artifact of the sequencing pipeline. Compared with the approximately 670-donor mean, donors in an Asian-associated ancestry cluster had fewer N-insertions in productive TCRs, according to a later genetic analysis. CMV serostatus was the only immune exposure information available for the cohort.

The cohort consisted of more than 650 healthy bone marrow donors. Cohort members were all nominally healthy when sampled, although unrecorded immune exposures were likely present. The donor was CMV seronegative and was included in the group of a few hundred seronegative cohort members. Each donor provided a peripheral blood sample, and peripheral blood mononuclear cells were used for TCR beta sequencing. Genomic DNA was extracted from the blood cell samples with the Qiagen DNeasy Blood Extraction Kit. The V and J ends are trimmed by 3 bases and 6 bases, leaving 14 bases between them. Inclusive of the bounding cysteine and phenylalanine, the CDR3 is 13 residues long. Of all the DNA, just the CDR3 is kept, 39 bases in frame from base 1. CDR1 SQVTM and CDR2 ANQGSEA are derived from the germline V gene. Libraries came from the immunoSEQ multiplex PCR assay. For the multiplex PCR, a mixture combining 60 forward primers for TCR Vbeta segments and 13 reverse primers for TCR Jbeta segments was used. Amplification of the CDR3 region of rearranged TCR beta genes was performed with a multiplex PCR assay on genomic DNA. Amplified TCR beta libraries were sequenced as 87-base-pair reads on the Illumina HiSeq System. Per the source publication's procedure: In a later analysis, 70 million to 95 million unique TCR beta chains were counted across the approximately 640 repertoires, and approximately 11 million of these chains were shared by at least two donors. Raw reads were error-corrected and collapsed into unique sequences with a nearest-neighbor algorithm that merged closely related sequences to remove PCR and sequencing errors. Alignment of CDR3 sequences to IMGT reference sequences was used to assign V, D and J gene segments. Each retained sequence needed at least a six-nucleotide match to both a V gene segment and a J gene segment. A rearrangement counted as productive if the CDR3 had no stop codons and remained in frame with V and J, and every other rearrangement counted as non-productive. CDR3 was defined according to IMGT convention as the region running from the second conserved V-encoded cysteine to the conserved J-encoded phenylalanine. In an earlier analysis of some 550 of the donors, sequences lacking an unambiguous match to a single V gene segment were excluded. An earlier analysis of 550 to 650 of the donors classified V segments as functional when productive rearrangements were above 56.7% and as segregating when the standard deviation between donors was above 5%. A statistical classification framework was built to diagnose cytomegalovirus status from the catalog of TCR beta chain sequences. In a later analysis, V and J genes were assigned by comparing TCR nucleotide sequences against IMGT/GENE-DB human TR gene sequences. The TCRdist pipeline was used in a later analysis to assign CDR3 sequences and most-parsimonious VDJ recombination scenarios. In a later analysis, every TCR beta chain was defined by the combination of its CDR3 amino acid sequence and its V-gene family, and reads without a unique V-gene family were dropped. A later analysis removed over 500 highly shared, low-generation-probability nucleotide sequences to deal with suspected cross-contamination and a sequencing artifact. In a later analysis, a clonal expansion index for each public chain was calculated from normalized within-repertoire ranks of inferred template counts. A later analysis computed generation probabilities with a VDJ recombination model fitted to out-of-frame rearrangements, and checked the results against IGoR. A later analysis scored TCR-TCR, TCR-HLA and TCR-CMV co-occurrence with hypergeometric tests, applying a repertoire-size bias correction to TCR pairs. False discovery rates were estimated in a later analysis by permuting HLA or CMV assignments 20 times. A later analysis grouped co-occurring TCRs with DBSCAN, adding TCRdist sequence similarity when clustering within HLA-allele-positive subsets. Repertoires with fewer than 30,000 or more than 120,000 public chains, plus five repertoires with anomalous nucleotide sharing, were excluded from co-occurrence clustering. Here the immuneACCESS table is served through TCRdb, limited to in-frame sequences with V and J called. Missing clones are a known gap in these copies; in checked studies unresolved V genes cover under half, and the rest lacks a known reason. V, J and clone size were drawn from that table, and D and trimming were deduced from the DNA. This sample gives around 170,000 clones in total; around four fifths of them show up just once. The ten largest clones add up to less than 2% of the sample.

The sequence joins TRBV29-1 to TRBJ1-2, with TRBD1 as a weak D call on 5 bases. The material sequenced was PBMCs. This sequence was found in a woman aged 25 to 39 in good health and CMV-seronegative. CDR3 loop: CSVEGTQGNGYTF. The nucleotides read TGCAGCGTTGAGGGGACTCAGGGCAATGGCTACACCTTC.